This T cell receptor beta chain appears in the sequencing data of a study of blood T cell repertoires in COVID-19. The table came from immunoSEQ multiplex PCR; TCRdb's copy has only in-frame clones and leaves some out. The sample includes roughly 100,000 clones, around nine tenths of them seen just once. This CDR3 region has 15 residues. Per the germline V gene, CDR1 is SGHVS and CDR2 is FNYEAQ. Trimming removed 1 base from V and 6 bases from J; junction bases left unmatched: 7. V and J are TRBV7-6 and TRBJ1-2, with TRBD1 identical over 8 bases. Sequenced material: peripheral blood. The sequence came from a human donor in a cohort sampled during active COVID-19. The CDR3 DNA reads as TGTGCCAGCAGCTTAGGACAGGGGAAAAGGAATGGCTACACCTTC. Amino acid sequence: CASSLGQGKRNGYTF.